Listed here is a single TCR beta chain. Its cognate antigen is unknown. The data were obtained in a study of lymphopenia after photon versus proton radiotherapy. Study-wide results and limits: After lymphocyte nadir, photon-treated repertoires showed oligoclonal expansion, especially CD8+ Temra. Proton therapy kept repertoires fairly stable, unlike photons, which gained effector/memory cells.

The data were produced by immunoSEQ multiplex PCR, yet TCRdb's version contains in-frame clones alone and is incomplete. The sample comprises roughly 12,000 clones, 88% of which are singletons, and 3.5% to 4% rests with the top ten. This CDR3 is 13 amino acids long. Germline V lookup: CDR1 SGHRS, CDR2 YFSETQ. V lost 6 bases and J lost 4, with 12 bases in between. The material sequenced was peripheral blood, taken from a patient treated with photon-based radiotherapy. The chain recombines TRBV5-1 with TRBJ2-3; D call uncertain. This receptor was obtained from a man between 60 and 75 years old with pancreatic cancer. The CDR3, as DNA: TGCGCCAGCACGTTAAGCCCATCAGATACGCAGTATTTT. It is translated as CASTLSPSDTQYF.